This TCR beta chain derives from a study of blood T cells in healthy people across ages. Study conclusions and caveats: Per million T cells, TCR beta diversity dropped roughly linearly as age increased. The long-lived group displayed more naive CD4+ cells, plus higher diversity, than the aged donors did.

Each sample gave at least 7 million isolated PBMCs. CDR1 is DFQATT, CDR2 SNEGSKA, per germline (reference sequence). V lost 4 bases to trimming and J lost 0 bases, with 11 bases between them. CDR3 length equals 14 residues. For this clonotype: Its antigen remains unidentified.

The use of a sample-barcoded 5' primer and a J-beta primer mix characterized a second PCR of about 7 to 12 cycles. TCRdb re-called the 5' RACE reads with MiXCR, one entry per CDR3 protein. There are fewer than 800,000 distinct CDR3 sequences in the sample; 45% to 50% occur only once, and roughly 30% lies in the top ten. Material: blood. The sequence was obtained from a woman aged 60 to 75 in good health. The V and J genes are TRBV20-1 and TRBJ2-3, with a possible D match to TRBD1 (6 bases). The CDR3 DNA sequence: TGCAGTGCTAACGGACAGAAAAGCACAGATACGCAGTATTTT. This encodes CSANGQKSTDTQYF.